Listed here are 3 T cell receptor beta chains from one sample, sequenced in a study of blood T cell repertoires in COVID-19. TCRdb's copy holds only in-frame clones and misses some; the assay was immunoSEQ multiplex PCR. In the table there are around 170,000 clones, about 88% of which are singletons. The sequenced sample consisted of peripheral blood. The receptor set was obtained from a man aged 55 to 70 with acute or convalescent COVID-19.

The chain is built from TRBV7-9 and TRBJ1-1; D gene ambiguous. Germline CDR1 is SEHNR and CDR2 is FQNEAQ (reference sequence). The CDR3 contains 12 residues. V was shortened by 4 bases and J by 5 bases, with 8 bases between the two germline ends. The CDR3 sequence: CASSSGETEAFF. CDR3 DNA sequence: TGTGCCAGCAGCTCCGGAGAGACTGAAGCTTTCTTT.

V usage is TRBV4-1 and J usage is TRBJ2-5, with 10 positions matching TRBD1. Germline assignment: CDR1 MGHRA and CDR2 YSYEKL. Germline trimming cut 1 base from V and 11 bases from J; bases unmatched to any gene: 16. The CDR3 sequence is 17 residues long. CDR3 nucleotides: TGCGCCAGCAGCCAAGTTCCTATTTTACTGACAGGGGGCGATCAGTACTTC. It specifies CASSQVPILLTGGDQYF.

The J gene is TRBJ1-2, the V gene TRBV4-3, with D maybe TRBD1 (5 bases). Germline CDR1 reads LGHNA; CDR2 reads YSLEER. The CDR3 has 17 amino acids. The ends were cut back, 2 bases at V and 0 bases at J, with 16 bases in the middle. CDR3 DNA sequence: TGCGCCAGCAGCCAAATGGGCAGGGTGGTTTCTAACTATGGCTACACCTTC. Translated: CASSQMGRVVSNYGYTF.